One and the same sample provided the 23 T cell receptor beta chains below, sequenced in a study of cytomegalovirus exposure and HLA in healthy donors. PCR employed 60 Vbeta and 13 Jbeta primers. This table comes from immunoSEQ multiplex PCR, and its TCRdb copy is limited to in-frame clones, with some not included. The table lists some 150,000 clones, about 60% of them singletons, with about 7.1% in the top ten. The sample comprised PBMCs. The source of these receptors is a woman in her fifties or sixties in good health and CMV-seropositive.

The chain links TRBV5-1 to TRBJ2-1; D is perhaps TRBD1 (6 bases). Between the trimmed V and J ends, which lost 0 bases and 9 bases, there was a span of 10 bases. CDR3 size: 13 residues. Germline lookup yields CDR1 SGHRS and CDR2 YFSETQ. The CDR3 sequence is CASSLDRVAEQFF. The CDR3, as DNA: TGCGCCAGCAGCTTGGACAGGGTGGCTGAGCAGTTCTTC.

The chain links TRBV27 to TRBJ2-1; TRBD2 matches 15 bases. This CDR3 region has 19 residues. Trimming removed 0 bases from V and 1 base from J; junction bases left unmatched: 4. Germline CDR1 reads MNHEY; CDR2 reads SMNVEV (reference sequence). In DNA form, the CDR3 reads TGTGCCAGCAGTTTATCGCCCGGGACTAGCGGGAGGTCCTACAATGAGCAGTTCTTC. The encoded protein is CASSLSPGTSGRSYNEQFF.

V usage is TRBV7-8 and J usage is TRBJ2-1; 8 nucleotides align to TRBD1. The CDR3 sequence is 12 residues long. With 6 bases clipped from V and 8 bases from J, the junction kept 3 bases outside the gene matches. Germline values: CDR1 SGHVS, CDR2 FQNEAQ. The CDR3 protein is CASRKTGDEQFF. In nucleotides, the CDR3 is TGTGCCAGCAGGAAGACAGGGGATGAGCAGTTCTTC.

J is TRBJ1-1 and V is TRBV5-1, with TRBD1 matching over 9 bases. With 3 bases clipped from V and 4 bases from J, the junction kept 7 bases outside the gene matches. Looked up from germline, CDR1 is SGHRS and CDR2 is YFSETQ. CDR3 length: 15 amino acids. In nucleotides, the CDR3 is TGCGCCAGCAGCTCACAGGGGGCGAGAGGCACTGAAGCTTTCTTT. Encoded protein: CASSSQGARGTEAFF.

This clone was observed once. V and J are TRBV6-4 and TRBJ2-1; D is unresolved. The length of the CDR3 is 13 residues. CDR1 and CDR2 (germline): MRHNA, SNTAGT. With 2 bases removed from V and 8 bases from J, the gap between germline ends came to 10 bases. CDR3 sequence reads: CASSDGPQDEQFF. CDR3 DNA: TGTGCCAGCAGTGACGGGCCCCAGGATGAGCAGTTCTTC.

This clone was observed a handful of times. V gene TRBV5-1 combines with J gene TRBJ2-1, with D perhaps matching TRBD2 (6 bases). The CDR3 consists of 13 residues. Trimming pared 4 bases from V and 4 bases from J, leaving 9 bases between. Germline V lookup: CDR1 SGHRS, CDR2 YFSETQ. The CDR3 protein is CASSRDLYNEQFF. In DNA form, the CDR3 reads TGCGCCAGCAGCCGGGACTTATACAATGAGCAGTTCTTC.

This rearrangement joins TRBV19 to TRBJ1-2, with no clear D. The CDR3 is 17 residues long. The V and J ends lost 8 bases and 2 bases respectively, with 24 bases between them. CDR1 is LNHDA, CDR2 SQIVND, per germline (reference sequence). The CDR3 is CASAPSPHSAPNYGYTF. In DNA, the CDR3 is TGTGCCAGTGCCCCGAGCCCTCACAGTGCCCCAAACTATGGCTACACCTTC.

V usage is TRBV4-3 and J usage is TRBJ1-5; no clear D gene. Germline lookup yields CDR1 LGHNA and CDR2 YSLEER. The CDR3 totals 16 residues. V was trimmed by 3 bases and J by 0 bases, leaving 12 bases between them. The CDR3 loop is CASSHSHDNSNQPQHF. The CDR3, as DNA: TGCGCCAGCAGCCATTCACACGATAATAGCAATCAGCCCCAGCATTTT.

The chain combines TRBV5-6 with TRBJ2-5, with 7 bases identical to TRBD2. This CDR3 is 15 amino acids long. Trimming took 5 bases from V and 2 from J; bases not matched to a gene: 9. Germline V gene sequence: CDR1 SGHDT, CDR2 YYEEEE. The CDR3: CASSPKLARQETQYF. In DNA, the CDR3 is TGTGCCAGCAGTCCAAAACTAGCGCGACAAGAGACCCAGTACTTC.

This chain links TRBV11-3 with TRBJ2-5, with D possibly matching TRBD2 (6 bases). V was shortened by 4 bases and J by 7 bases, with 13 bases between the two germline ends. This CDR3 region has 13 residues. Germline assignment: CDR1 SGHNT and CDR2 YENEEA. The CDR3 bases are TGTGCCAGCAGCTCCGGGAGCCTCGGGACCCAGTACTTC. Translation: CASSSGSLGTQYF.

The rearrangement joins TRBV6-1 to TRBJ2-7; 7 positions agree with TRBD2. There are 14 residues in the CDR3. CDR1 is MNHNS and CDR2 is SASEGT in the germline V gene. The J segment lost 2 bases and the V segment lost 5 bases, leaving 6 bases of the junction unmatched. This CDR3 reads CASSPLAGAYEQYF. The CDR3 DNA is TGTGCCAGCAGTCCACTGGCGGGGGCCTACGAGCAGTACTTC.

J is TRBJ2-2 and V is TRBV12-5; 7 bases are a match to TRBD1. With V trimmed by 9 bases and J by 5 bases, 12 bases remained unmatched. CDR3 length: 15 residues. CDR1 is LGHNT, CDR2 FRNRAP, per germline. The DNA for the CDR3 is TGTGCTAGCTGGACCACAGGGGAAGAAACCGGGGAGCTGTTTTTT. It codes for CASWTTGEETGELFF.

This chain links TRBV5-6 with TRBJ1-3, with 8 bases fitting TRBD1. Germline CDR1 is SGHDT and CDR2 is YYEEEE. The CDR3 is 16 amino acids. The V segment lost 0 bases and the J segment 4 bases; nucleotides outside the gene matches: 6. This CDR3 is CASSLAGTGTGNTIYF. As DNA, the CDR3 is TGTGCCAGCAGCTTGGCCGGGACAGGAACGGGAAACACCATATATTTT.

The J gene is TRBJ2-5, the V gene TRBV7-2; 7 nucleotides match TRBD1. The CDR3 is 15 residues long. CDR1 is SGHTA, CDR2 FQGNSA, per germline. The ends lost 5 bases at V and 4 bases at J; junction bases unmatched: 10. The CDR3 DNA follows: TGTGCCAGCAGCCGGGGACAGAGGGGTCCAGAGACCCAGTACTTC. As protein: CASSRGQRGPETQYF.

The chain has TRBV5-1 and TRBJ1-1; D is perhaps TRBD1 (6 bases). The length of the CDR3 is 15 residues. Per germline, CDR1 SGHRS and CDR2 YFSETQ. V was cut by 0 bases and J by 1 base, with 10 bases left in between. CDR3 coding DNA: TGCGCCAGCAGCTTGGCTGCAGGGGCGAACACTGAAGCTTTCTTT. Protein product: CASSLAAGANTEAFF.

This clone was seen a single time. The chain recombines TRBV4-3 with TRBJ2-3; TRBD2 agrees at 11 bases. Germline CDR1 and CDR2: LGHNA and YSLEER. V lost 0 bases and J lost 4; bases outside the gene matches: 3. The CDR3 is 16 amino acids. The CDR3 DNA sequence: TGCGCCAGCAGCCAAGACCTAGCGGGAGGCCCAGATACGCAGTATTTT. Encoded protein: CASSQDLAGGPDTQYF.

The chain combines TRBV7-9 with TRBJ2-2; D uncertain. The V gene lost 8 bases and the J gene lost 4 bases, with 14 bases spanning the gap. There are 14 residues in the CDR3. CDR1 is SEHNR and CDR2 is FQNEAQ in the germline V gene (reference sequence). The CDR3 nucleotides are TGTGCCAGCCGACTTTACCTGGGCACCGGGGAGCTGTTTTTT. Residues: CASRLYLGTGELFF.

The V call is TRBV28, the J call TRBJ2-5, with TRBD1 as a possible D gene (6 bases). The end of the DNA aligns better with TRBJ2-7, so the J call may be wrong. The germline V gene encodes CDR1 MDHEN and CDR2 SYDVKM. This CDR3 region has 12 residues. The CDR3 loop is CASHTQGYEQYF. CDR3 coding DNA: TGTGCCAGCCACACACAGGGTTACGAGCAGTACTTC.

The CDR3 coding sequence is TGTGCCAGCAGCCATCCAGCGTTCTACACAGATACGCAGTATTTT. It specifies CASSHPAFYTDTQYF. The rearrangement links TRBV14 to TRBJ2-3, with D uncertain. There are 15 residues in the CDR3. CDR1 and CDR2 (germline): SGHDN, FVKESK. Trimming took off 3 bases at V and 2 bases at J, with 12 bases between the two ends.

V is TRBV4-1 and J is TRBJ1-2, with D possibly TRBD1 on 6 matching bases. There are 18 residues in the CDR3. Trimming removed 3 bases at V and 4 bases at J, with 24 bases between. The germline V gene has CDR1 MGHRA and CDR2 YSYEKL. CDR3: CASSQTPGHPTLSYGYTF. DNA for the CDR3: TGCGCCAGCAGCCAGACCCCGGGACACCCGACGCTTAGCTATGGCTACACCTTC.

The chain carries TRBV19 and TRBJ2-7, with D possibly TRBD1 on 5 matching bases. Germline assignment: CDR1 LNHDA and CDR2 SQIVND (reference sequence). CDR3 size: 12 residues. The V gene lost 3 bases and the J gene lost 6 bases, with 9 bases spanning the gap. The CDR3 nucleotides are TGTGCCAGTAGTATCCAGGGAAGCGAGCAGTACTTC. Translated: CASSIQGSEQYF.

V gene TRBV6-5 combines with J gene TRBJ2-7; no firm D call. Trimming removed 2 bases from V and 1 base from J, with 9 bases in between. The CDR3 loop spans 14 amino acids. CDR1 and CDR2 from the germline V gene are MNHEY and SVGAGI. In nucleotides, the CDR3 is TGTGCCAGCAGTTACATAGCCGGGTCCTACGAGCAGTACTTC. This gives the protein CASSYIAGSYEQYF.

This chain connects TRBV5-1 to TRBJ2-1; unclear D gene. V gave up 4 bases and J gave up 4 bases, with 15 bases separating them. The CDR3 is 15 amino acids. Germline V gene data show CDR1 as SGHRS and CDR2 as YFSETQ. DNA of the CDR3: TGCGCCAGCAGCAAAGACACCGGTCGTTACAATGAGCAGTTCTTC. Amino acid sequence: CASSKDTGRYNEQFF.